The 23 T cell receptor beta chains below come from one sample, sequenced in a study of cytomegalovirus exposure and HLA in healthy donors. In the PCR, 60 Vbeta and 13 Jbeta primers were used. The method was immunoSEQ multiplex PCR; TCRdb's version includes in-frame clones alone and lacks a portion of them. Counted here are 170,000 or so clones, around four fifths occurring once; the ten biggest clones make up 1.5% to 2.5%. The sequencing input was PBMCs. The receptors come from a man younger than 35 in good health and CMV-seronegative.

This clone has a handful of counts. This chain connects TRBV19 to TRBJ1-2; possibly TRBD1 for D (5 bases). Germline CDR1 reads LNHDA; CDR2 reads SQIVND (reference sequence). Trimming pared 5 bases from V and 6 bases from J, leaving 16 bases between. The CDR3 has 14 amino acids. The CDR3 here is CASSFSRVLDGYTF. The CDR3 bases are TGTGCCAGTAGTTTTTCCAGGGTGTTAGATGGCTACACCTTC.

In this sample, this clone turned up once. The rearrangement joins TRBV11-2 to TRBJ1-1; D gene unclear. Germline CDR1 SGHAT, CDR2 FQNNGV. The CDR3 length is 20 residues. The V and J ends lost 0 bases and 5 bases respectively, with 28 bases between them. The CDR3 DNA reads TGTGCCAGCAGCTTAGATTCCCTTGCAGTCTTCAAACTAATCAAGACTGAAGCTTTCTTT. It specifies CASSLDSLAVFKLIKTEAFF.

The rearrangement links TRBV5-1 to TRBJ2-1, with a possible D match to TRBD1 (6 bases). CDR1 is SGHRS, CDR2 YFSETQ, per germline. This CDR3 region has 14 residues. V was clipped by 4 bases and J by 3 bases, with 11 bases between them. CDR3 region: CASSKSDSYNEQFF. The CDR3, as DNA: TGCGCCAGCAGCAAATCGGACAGCTACAATGAGCAGTTCTTC.

This clone was picked up a small number of times. The chain links TRBV6-4 to TRBJ2-1, with D tentatively TRBD2 (5 bases). The CDR3 contains 15 residues. V was cut by 0 bases and J by 4 bases, with 10 bases left in between. The germline V gene has CDR1 MRHNA and CDR2 SNTAGT. The CDR3 sequence: CASSDSSGEYNEQFF. The CDR3 nucleotides read TGTGCCAGCAGTGACTCGAGCGGAGAATACAATGAGCAGTTCTTC.

The genes are TRBV28 and TRBJ2-7; maybe TRBD2 (5 bases). Germline CDR1 reads MDHEN; CDR2 reads SYDVKM. The CDR3 is 15 residues long. Between the trimmed V and J ends, which lost 3 bases and 1 base, there was a span of 13 bases. The CDR3 coding sequence is TGTGCCAGCAGTTTTTCGGACTGGATGTCCTACGAGCAGTACTTC. Translating gives CASSFSDWMSYEQYF.

The chain couples TRBV7-2 to TRBJ1-1; 8 nucleotides align to TRBD1. With V trimmed by 1 base and J by 5 bases, 6 bases remained unmatched. CDR1 is SGHTA, CDR2 FQGNSA, per germline. This CDR3 contains 15 residues. CDR3 bases: TGTGCCAGCAGCTTAGATGGGCAGGGGGCGACTGAAGCTTTCTTT. Its translation: CASSLDGQGATEAFF.

The chain employs TRBV27 and TRBJ2-7, with 7 nucleotides matching TRBD1. This CDR3 is built from 16 residues. CDR1 MNHEY and CDR2 SMNVEV come from the germline V gene (reference sequence). The trim removed 4 bases at V and 3 bases at J, leaving 12 bases unmatched. CDR3 bases: TGTGCCAGCAGTTCCCCGACAGGGACAAAATTCTACGAGCAGTACTTC. This sequence encodes CASSSPTGTKFYEQYF.

For the CDR3, the DNA is TGCGCCAGCAGCTTGGCCGGGGATGGCTACACCTTC. As protein: CASSLAGDGYTF. This chain joins TRBV5-1 and TRBJ1-2; D gene ambiguous. The germline V gene has CDR1 SGHRS and CDR2 YFSETQ. The CDR3 length is 12 residues. Trimming stripped 0 bases from V and 6 bases from J, with 6 bases between. The entire variable domain, with the rest obtained from reference TRBV5-1 and TRBJ1-2, is as follows: KAGVTQTPRYLIKTRGQQVTLSCSPISGHRSVSWYQQTPGQGLQFLFEYFSETQRNKGNFPGRFSGRQFSNSRSEMNVSTLELGDSALYLCASSLAGDGYTFGSGTRLTVV.

The rearrangement links TRBV5-6 to TRBJ1-5; the D gene is possibly TRBD1 (5 bases). This CDR3 spans 12 amino acids. Trimming took off 4 bases at V and 9 bases at J, with 11 bases between the two ends. Germline assignment: CDR1 SGHDT and CDR2 YYEEEE. Here the CDR3 reads CASSLGARPQHF. The CDR3 nucleotides are TGTGCCAGCAGCCTAGGGGCGAGGCCCCAGCATTTT.

The rearrangement links TRBV20-1 to TRBJ2-5; no definite D call. There are 11 residues in the CDR3. V lost 3 bases to trimming and J lost 2 bases, with 4 bases between them. Germline CDR1 is DFQATT and CDR2 is SNEGSKA (reference sequence). This CDR3 reads CSASGQETQYF. As DNA, the CDR3 is TGCAGTGCTAGCGGTCAAGAGACCCAGTACTTC.

This sequence joins TRBV2 and TRBJ1-1; D is uncertain. Germline-derived CDR1 and CDR2 are SNHLY and FYNNEI. The CDR3 loop spans 13 amino acids. V dropped 7 bases and J dropped 0 bases, with 9 bases sitting between them. In nucleotides, the CDR3 is TGTGCCAGCATGAAAACTATGAACACTGAAGCTTTCTTT. Translating gives CASMKTMNTEAFF.

This clone came up a few times. The rearrangement joins TRBV5-6 to TRBJ1-4; D ambiguous. V was clipped by 0 bases and J by 4 bases, with 16 bases between them. The CDR3 contains 17 residues. Germline-derived CDR1 and CDR2 are SGHDT and YYEEEE. The chain's CDR3 is CASSLVGAPRINEKLFF. CDR3 nucleotides: TGTGCCAGCAGCTTGGTCGGAGCCCCGAGGATTAATGAAAAACTGTTTTTT. The full variable domain, rest sourced from reference TRBV5-6 and TRBJ1-4, is DAGVTQSPTHLIKTRGQQVTLRCSPKSGHDTVSWYQQALGQGPQFIFQYYEEEERQRGNFPDRFSGHQFPNYSSELNVNALLLGDSALYLCASSLVGAPRINEKLFFGSGTQLSVL.

The CDR3 region has the DNA TGTGCCAGCAGCCCCTATTTGACAGCGCTACACACAGATACGCAGTATTTT. Translation gives CASSPYLTALHTDTQYF. This rearrangement joins TRBV14 to TRBJ2-3; D possibly corresponds to TRBD1 (5 bases). The germline V gene encodes CDR1 SGHDN and CDR2 FVKESK. This CDR3 comprises 17 residues. V shed 4 bases and J shed 2 bases, with 19 bases lying between them.

The chain employs TRBV5-1 and TRBJ2-2; TRBD2 might be the D (6 bases). The CDR3 spans 15 residues. Germline loops: CDR1 SGHRS, CDR2 YFSETQ. V gave up 7 bases and J gave up 2 bases, with 15 bases separating them. The CDR3 DNA follows: TGCGCCAGCTCTCGATCGGGGGATAACACCGGGGAGCTGTTTTTT. This gives the protein CASSRSGDNTGELFF.

This chain links TRBV4-1 with TRBJ2-3, with TRBD2 matching over 11 bases. The CDR3 is made up of 20 amino acids. Germline V gives CDR1 MGHRA, CDR2 YSYEKL. Losses at the gene ends were 4 bases for V and 2 bases for J; bases not matched to a gene: 17. CDR3 in DNA: TGCGCCAGCAGCCGGGACCCGGGGGCGCTAGCGGGGGGCCCCACAGATACGCAGTATTTT. Protein: CASSRDPGALAGGPTDTQYF.

The gene calls are TRBV10-3 and TRBJ2-3; tentatively, D is TRBD1 (6 bases). The germline V and J ends were trimmed by 2 bases and 2 bases, with 11 bases remaining between them. The CDR3 consists of 15 residues. From germline, CDR1 is ENHRY and CDR2 SYGVKD. CDR3 region: CAISEGQPSTDTQYF. The CDR3, as DNA: TGTGCCATCAGTGAGGGACAGCCATCCACAGATACGCAGTATTTT.

The chain joins TRBV4-3 to TRBJ2-2; D remains ambiguous. V lost 4 bases and J lost 6, with 15 bases in between. This CDR3 has 15 amino acids. Germline V gene sequence: CDR1 LGHNA, CDR2 YSLEER. This CDR3 reads CASSPSSARPGELFF. The DNA for the CDR3 is TGCGCCAGCAGCCCATCTAGTGCTCGCCCCGGGGAGCTGTTTTTT.

The V gene is TRBV18, the J gene TRBJ1-3; D gene uncertain. Germline CDR1 KGHSH, CDR2 LQKENI. Trimming left V 2 bases short and J 4 bases short, with 12 bases between. This CDR3 has 15 amino acids. The CDR3 nucleotides read TGTGCCAGCTCACCAGGGGAGAAACAAGGAAACACCATATATTTT. It is translated as CASSPGEKQGNTIYF.

The J gene is TRBJ2-5, the V gene TRBV5-1; 8 bases map to TRBD1. With 0 bases clipped from V and 1 base from J, the junction kept 5 bases outside the gene matches. Germline V CDR1 and CDR2: SGHRS, YFSETQ. The CDR3 consists of 16 residues. The DNA for the CDR3 is TGCGCCAGCAGCTTGGTGCAGGGGGCCGTCCAAGAGACCCAGTACTTC. It translates to CASSLVQGAVQETQYF.

The chain uses TRBV6-5 and TRBJ1-4, with 7 bases fitting TRBD1. The CDR3 runs 14 residues. From germline, CDR1 is MNHEY and CDR2 SVGAGI. J was trimmed by 5 bases and V by 6 bases; bases with no gene match: 6. As DNA, the CDR3 is TGTGCCAGCAGGAGTGACAGGGTGAATGAAAAACTGTTTTTT. This codes for CASRSDRVNEKLFF.

This chain uses TRBV15 with TRBJ2-7; D may be TRBD1 (5 bases). From germline, CDR1 is LNHNV and CDR2 YYDKDF (reference sequence). CDR3 length equals 16 residues. The V gene lost 0 bases and the J gene lost 0 bases, with 12 bases spanning the gap. The CDR3 spells CATSRDQGEVSYEQYF. The DNA for the CDR3 is TGTGCCACCAGCAGAGATCAGGGCGAAGTCTCCTACGAGCAGTACTTC. Variable domain in full (rest from reference TRBV15 and TRBJ2-7): DAMVIQNPRYQVTQFGKPVTLSCSQTLNHNVMYWYQQKSSQAPKLLFHYYDKDFNNEADTPDNFQSRRPNTSFCFLDIRSPGLGDTAMYLCATSRDQGEVSYEQYFGPGTRLTVT.

V gene TRBV6-6 combines with J gene TRBJ1-4; D gene uncertain. The CDR3 has 15 residues. Germline loops: CDR1 MNHNY, CDR2 SVGAGI (reference sequence). The V gene lost 6 bases and the J gene lost 7 bases, with 18 bases spanning the gap. The CDR3 loop is CASSPGLWASEKLFF. As DNA, the CDR3 is TGTGCCAGCAGCCCCGGCCTCTGGGCGAGTGAAAAACTGTTTTTT.

This chain uses TRBV10-3 with TRBJ1-1; the match to TRBD1 covers 7 bases. From germline, CDR1 is ENHRY and CDR2 SYGVKD. V shed 6 bases and J 2 bases; nucleotides not matched to a gene: 3. The CDR3 is made up of 13 amino acids. This CDR3 is CAIRGTDNTEAFF. The CDR3 DNA reads TGTGCCATCAGGGGGACAGATAACACTGAAGCTTTCTTT.